These T cell receptor beta chains were read from a single sample in a study of T cells in Graves' hyperthyroidism and ophthalmopathy. TCRdb re-called the multiplex PCR reads through MiXCR, storing one row per CDR3 protein. In the table there are about 460,000 distinct CDR3 sequences, roughly 22% of which are singletons. The sequenced sample was blood. These receptors were obtained from a woman aged 70-85 years with Graves' ophthalmopathy. The conserved cysteine and the conserved F or W are not part of the CDR3 here.

v_call cdr3_length cdr3_aa
TRBV11-2 16 ASSLDGVGGDIVDTIY
TRBV6-4 12 ASKHTGGRTEAF
TRBV24-1 14 ATARPIGSGTDTQY
TRBV7-9 11 ASSLPGGNTIY
TRBV11-1 11 ASSPRLVLEAF
TRBV12-3/TRBV12-4 9 ASSSYNEQF
TRBV28 15 ASSSTLAALGTDTQY
TRBV20-1 13 SARNQGARGNTIY
TRBV14 14 ASSQMTSGSTDTQY
TRBV19 13 ASTSDWSSGNTIY
TRBV6-2/TRBV6-3 15 ASSYGLGGRSYNEQF
TRBV24-1 12 ATNPHIAGGELF
TRBV20-1 13 SAESYSGREETRY
TRBV5-1 15 ASSSYSTGSTNEKLF
TRBV20-1 11 SARGRPGSPLH
TRBV3-1 13 ASSQEGRVDQPQH
TRBV10-3 11 AIKAGIGQPQH
TRBV5-1 14 ASSSGGNLVNTEAF
TRBV6-1 13 ASSETGLSYNEQF
TRBV6-2/TRBV6-3 13 ASRRLAGGGYEQY
TRBV20-1 11 SAADRGDSPLH
TRBV11-2 14 ASSLDFSLVPDTQY
TRBV5-1 13 ASSSTPGQQETQY
TRBV9 16 ASSSRGGIYIVTDTQY
TRBV20-1 10 SARGSQETQY
TRBV7-2 13 ASSPQGISNQPQH
TRBV29-1 10 SVSRNTDEQF
TRBV27 14 ASAPYRDRGNQPQH
TRBV3-1 13 ASSPWGGSGETQY
TRBV15 13 ATSTQTGGGTEAF
TRBV24-1 10 ATSELNNEQF
TRBV9 12 ASSPSPDNYGYT
TRBV29-1 9 SVDRQGEQY
TRBV6-5 15 ASSYSPDRGGYYGYT
TRBV30 12 AWSVITGGETQY
TRBV3-1 9 ASSQADKQY
TRBV19 13 ASSKGVAATDTQY
TRBV18 14 ASSPPDRAVDNEQF
TRBV29-1 11 SVERHRNTEAF
TRBV24-1 11 ATSEPVGDGYT
TRBV30 12 AWKVGTSTDTQY
TRBV7-2 13 ASSLVAGAGNEQF
TRBV6-1 13 TSSPEGRLGYEQY
TRBV14 11 ASSQFRRTEAF
TRBV29-1 14 SVEGNRPIWNTEAF